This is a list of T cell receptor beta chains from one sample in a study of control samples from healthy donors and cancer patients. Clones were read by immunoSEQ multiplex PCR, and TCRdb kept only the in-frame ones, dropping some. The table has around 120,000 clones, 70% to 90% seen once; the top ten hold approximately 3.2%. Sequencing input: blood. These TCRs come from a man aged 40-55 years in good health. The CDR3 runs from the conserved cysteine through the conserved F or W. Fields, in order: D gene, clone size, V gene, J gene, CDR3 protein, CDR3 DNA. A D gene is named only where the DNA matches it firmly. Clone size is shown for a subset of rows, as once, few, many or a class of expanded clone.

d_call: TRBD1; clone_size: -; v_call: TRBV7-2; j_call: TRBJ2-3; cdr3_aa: CASSTRDRDAQYF; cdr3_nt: TGTGCCAGCAGCACCCGGGACAGGGATGCGCAGTATTTT
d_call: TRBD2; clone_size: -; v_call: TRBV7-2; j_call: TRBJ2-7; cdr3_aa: CASSRTSVYEQYF; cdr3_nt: TGTGCCAGCAGCCGGACTAGCGTGTACGAGCAGTACTTC
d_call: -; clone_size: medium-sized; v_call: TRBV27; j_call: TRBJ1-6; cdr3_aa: CASSLGGRNSPLHF; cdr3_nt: TGTGCCAGCAGTTTAGGGGGCAGGAATTCACCCCTCCACTTT
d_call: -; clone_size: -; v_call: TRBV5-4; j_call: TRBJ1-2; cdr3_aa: CASSLRPGGYTF; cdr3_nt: TGTGCCAGCAGCTTGAGGCCAGGAGGCTACACCTTC
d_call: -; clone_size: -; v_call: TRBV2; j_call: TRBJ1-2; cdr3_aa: CASSEGMKYGYTF; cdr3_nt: TGTGCCAGCAGTGAAGGGATGAAGTATGGCTACACCTTC
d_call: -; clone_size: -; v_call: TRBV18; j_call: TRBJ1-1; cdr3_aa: CASSQKQNTEAFF; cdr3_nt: TGTGCCAGCTCACAAAAACAGAACACTGAAGCTTTCTTT
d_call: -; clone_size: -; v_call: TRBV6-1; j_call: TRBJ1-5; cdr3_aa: CASSEGAPWSNQPQHF; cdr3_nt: TGTGCCAGCAGTGAAGGGGCACCCTGGAGCAATCAGCCCCAGCATTTT
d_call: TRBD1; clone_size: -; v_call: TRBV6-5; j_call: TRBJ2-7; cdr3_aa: CASSYAGQGADEQYF; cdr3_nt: TGTGCCAGCAGTTACGCGGGACAGGGGGCAGACGAGCAGTACTTC
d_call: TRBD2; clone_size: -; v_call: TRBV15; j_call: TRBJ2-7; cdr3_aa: CATSRAGRSYEQYF; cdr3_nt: TGTGCCACCAGCAGAGCCGGGAGGTCCTACGAGCAGTACTTC
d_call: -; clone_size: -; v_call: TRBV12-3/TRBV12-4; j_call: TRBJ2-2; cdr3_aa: CASSLTGTGELFF; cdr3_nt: TGTGCCAGCAGTTTGACGGGGACCGGGGAGCTGTTTTTT
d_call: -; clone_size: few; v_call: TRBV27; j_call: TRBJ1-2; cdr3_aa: CASSRWARADYGYTF; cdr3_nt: TGTGCCAGCAGCCGATGGGCCAGGGCGGACTATGGCTACACCTTC
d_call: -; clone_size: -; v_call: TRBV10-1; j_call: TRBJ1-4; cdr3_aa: CASSEGRRATNEKLFF; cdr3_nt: TGCGCCAGCAGTGAGGGACGAAGAGCAACTAATGAAAAACTGTTTTTT
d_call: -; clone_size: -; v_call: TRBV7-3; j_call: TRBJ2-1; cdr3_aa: CASSTLGGPYNEQFF; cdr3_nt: TGTGCCAGCAGCACCCTCGGGGGGCCGTACAATGAGCAGTTCTTC
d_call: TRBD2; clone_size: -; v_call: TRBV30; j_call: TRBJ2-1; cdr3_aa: CAWSGSGGLYNEQFF; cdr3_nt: TGTGCCTGGAGTGGTAGCGGGGGGCTCTACAATGAGCAGTTCTTC
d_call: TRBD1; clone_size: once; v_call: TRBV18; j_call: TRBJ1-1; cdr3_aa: CASSPDRAQMNTEAFF; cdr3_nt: TGTGCCAGCTCACCCGACAGGGCCCAAATGAACACTGAAGCTTTCTTT
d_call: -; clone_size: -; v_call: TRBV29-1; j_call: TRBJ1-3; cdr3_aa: CSAFEGGNTIYF; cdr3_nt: TGCAGCGCCTTTGAAGGAGGAAACACCATATATTTT
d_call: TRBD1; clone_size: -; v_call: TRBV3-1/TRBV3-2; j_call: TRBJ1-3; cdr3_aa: CASSQTTGGASGNTIYF; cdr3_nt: TGTGCCAGCAGCCAAACAACAGGGGGCGCGTCTGGAAACACCATATATTTT
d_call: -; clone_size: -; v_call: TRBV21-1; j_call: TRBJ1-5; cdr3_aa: CASSTKQGIQPQHF; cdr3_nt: TGTGCCAGCAGCACGAAACAGGGGATTCAGCCCCAGCATTTT
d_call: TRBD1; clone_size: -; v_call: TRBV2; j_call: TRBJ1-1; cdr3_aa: CASSGTANTEAFF; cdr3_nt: TGTGCCAGCAGCGGGACAGCTAACACTGAAGCTTTCTTT
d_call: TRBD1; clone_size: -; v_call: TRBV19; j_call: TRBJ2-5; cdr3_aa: CASSKRQGLQETQYF; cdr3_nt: TGTGCCAGTAGTAAAAGACAGGGCCTCCAAGAGACCCAGTACTTC
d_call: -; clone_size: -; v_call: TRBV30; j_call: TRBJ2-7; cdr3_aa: CAWSVVGYEQYF; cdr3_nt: TGTGCCTGGAGTGTAGTTGGCTACGAGCAGTACTTC
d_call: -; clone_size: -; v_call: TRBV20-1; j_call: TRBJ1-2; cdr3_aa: CRVSGPGGYTF; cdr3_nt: TGCAGGGTCAGTGGGCCGGGGGGCTACACCTTC
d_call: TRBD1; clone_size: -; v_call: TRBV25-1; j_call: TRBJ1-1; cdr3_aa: CASTTGSRTEAFF; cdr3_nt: TGTGCCAGCACGACAGGGTCCCGCACTGAAGCTTTCTTT
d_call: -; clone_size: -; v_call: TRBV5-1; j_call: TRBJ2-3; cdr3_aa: CASSGRTDTQYF; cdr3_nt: TGCGCCAGCAGCGGGAGGACAGATACGCAGTATTTT
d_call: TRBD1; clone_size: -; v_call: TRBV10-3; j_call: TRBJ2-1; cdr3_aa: CAISEFGTGGHEQFF; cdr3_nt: TGTGCCATCAGTGAGTTCGGGACAGGGGGTCATGAGCAGTTCTTC